The entry below describes one T cell receptor beta chain. The antigen remains undetermined. Sequence at one end of the junction differs from germline and may be a read error. The CDR3 extends over 15 amino acids. CDR1 and CDR2 from the germline V gene are SEHNR and FQNEAQ (reference sequence). These data belong to a study of OX40 agonist ivuxolimab in advanced cancers. Across the study: Partial responses were achieved by three patients, one with hepatocellular carcinoma and two with cutaneous melanoma.

Study conclusions and caveats: Some patients without response likewise showed low normalized clonal expansion.

Data came from immunoSEQ multiplex PCR; TCRdb stores just in-frame clones and leaves some out. This sample has roughly 49,000 clones; 84% occur once, and the top ten carry about 3.1%. Sample: CD4+ or CD8+ T cells sorted from blood, taken in a trial of the OX40 agonist ivuxolimab. The chain has TRBV7-9 and TRBJ2-5; TRBD1 matches at 10 bases. This sequence was found in an adult with an advanced solid tumor such as melanoma, head and neck, liver or kidney cancer. CDR3 DNA: TGTGCCATCAGCGGCGGGACAGGGGACCAAGAGACCCAGTACTTC. It encodes CAISGGTGDQETQYF.